This T cell receptor (beta chain) is from a study of T cell responses to AZD1222 COVID-19 vaccine. General study points: Most donors were white British and more were female, and clonal diversity was possibly underestimated. Nearly half of unique spike-specific TCRs reportedly avoided B.1.351 and B.1.1.7 mutated regions. Spike regions recognized by vaccine-associated CD4 TCRs spanned the protein, led by 160-218 and 743-854.

Assay used: immunoSEQ multiplex PCR; TCRdb lists only in-frame clones, some missing. The sample has about 200,000 clones; approximately 93% are singletons. Germline-derived CDR1 and CDR2 are SGHTS and YDEGEE. The CDR3 covers 13 residues. The ends were cut back, 4 bases at V and 2 bases at J, with 9 bases in the middle. Regarding this clone: The antigen is undetermined.

Second doses were pooled across both intervals (about 4 or about 12 weeks). The material was peripheral blood, obtained 28 days after the second AZD1222 dose. The TCR comes from an adult who received the AZD1222 COVID-19 vaccine. This chain connects TRBV5-8 to TRBJ1-2, with D uncertain. The CDR3 reads CASSDVYNYGYTF. The CDR3 nucleotides are TGTGCCAGCAGCGACGTTTACAACTATGGCTACACCTTC.